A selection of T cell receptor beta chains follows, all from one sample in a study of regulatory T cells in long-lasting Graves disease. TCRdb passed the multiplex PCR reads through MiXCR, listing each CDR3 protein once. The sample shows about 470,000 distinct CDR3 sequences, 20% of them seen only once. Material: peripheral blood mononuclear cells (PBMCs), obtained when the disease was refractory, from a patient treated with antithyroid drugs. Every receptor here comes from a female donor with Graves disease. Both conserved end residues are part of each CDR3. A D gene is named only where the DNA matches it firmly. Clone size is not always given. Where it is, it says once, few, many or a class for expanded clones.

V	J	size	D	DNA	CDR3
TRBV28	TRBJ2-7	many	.	TGTGCCAGCAGTCCAAGAGGATGGGCCCGCGAGCAGTACTTC	CASSPRGWAREQYF
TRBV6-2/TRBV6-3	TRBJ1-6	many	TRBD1	TGTGCCAGCTGGGGACAGGCTAATTCACCCCTCCACTTT	CASWGQANSPLHF
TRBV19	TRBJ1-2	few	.	TGTGCCATACGACAGCAGGGCTATGGCTACACCTTC	CAIRQQGYGYTF
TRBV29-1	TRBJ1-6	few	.	TGCAGCGTTCAGACTGCCAGAGATTCACCCCTCCACTTT	CSVQTARDSPLHF
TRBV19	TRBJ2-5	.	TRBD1	TGTGCCAGTAGCGGGGGACAGGTAATTCAAGAGACCCAGTACTTC	CASSGGQVIQETQYF
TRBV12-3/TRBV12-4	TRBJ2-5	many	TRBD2	TGTGCCAGCCGAAATGGGGCTAGCGGTCCCGGGACCCAGTACTTC	CASRNGASGPGTQYF
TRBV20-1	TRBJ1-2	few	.	TGCAGTGCTAGAGATGTGTGGAAAGCTAACTATGGCTACACCTTC	CSARDVWKANYGYTF
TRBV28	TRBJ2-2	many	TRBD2	TGTGCCAGCAGTTCCAGTACCAGCGGGAGGGCCAACACCGGGGAGCTGTTTTTT	CASSSSTSGRANTGELFF
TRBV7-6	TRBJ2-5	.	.	TGTGCCAGCAGCTTATTGGTGGGAGGAGGAGAGACCCAGTACTTC	CASSLLVGGGETQYF
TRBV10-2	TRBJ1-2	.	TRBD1	TGCGCCAGCCGGGCGGACAGGGGAATTCATGGCTACACCTTC	CASRADRGIHGYTF
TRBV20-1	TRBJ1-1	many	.	TGCAGTGCCGCAGTGTACACTGAAGCTTTCTTT	CSAAVYTEAFF
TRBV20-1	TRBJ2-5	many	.	TGCAGTGCTATGGACAGACCCCAAGAGACCCAGTACTTC	CSAMDRPQETQYF
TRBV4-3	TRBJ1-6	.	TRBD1	TGCGCCAGCAGCCAAGATCGAACAGGGGCAAATTCACCCCTCCACTTT	CASSQDRTGANSPLHF
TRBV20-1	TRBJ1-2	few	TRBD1	TGCAGTGCCAACAGGGGGCCGAACTACACCTTC	CSANRGPNYTF
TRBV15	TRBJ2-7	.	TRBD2	TGTGCCACCAGCAGGGGGGGGATGTCGAGAGACGAGCAGTACTTC	CATSRGGMSRDEQYF
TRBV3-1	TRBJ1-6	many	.	TGTGCCAGCAGCGGGACACAAAATTCACCCCTCCACTTT	CASSGTQNSPLHF
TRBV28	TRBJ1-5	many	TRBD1	TGTGCCAGCAGTCAGGACAGGGAGGATAGCAATCAGCCCCAGCATTTT	CASSQDREDSNQPQHF
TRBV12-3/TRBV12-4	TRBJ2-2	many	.	TGTGCCAGCAGTTTAGGGGGGAAGGACACCGGGGAGCTGTTTTTT	CASSLGGKDTGELFF
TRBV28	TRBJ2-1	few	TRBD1	TGTGCCAGCAGTAAAACGACAGGGGCGATTAGCAATGAGCAGTTCTTC	CASSKTTGAISNEQFF
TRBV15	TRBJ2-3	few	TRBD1	TGTGCCACCAGCAGAGCGAGGACAGGGTCAGATACGCAGTATTTT	CATSRARTGSDTQYF
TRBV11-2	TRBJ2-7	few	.	TGTGCCAGCAGCTTAGGGCTAGAGGCCTACGAGCAGTACTTC	CASSLGLEAYEQYF
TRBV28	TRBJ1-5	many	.	TGTGCCAGCAGTACTATAGACAGCAATCAGCCCCAGCATTTT	CASSTIDSNQPQHF
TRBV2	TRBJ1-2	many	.	TGTGCCAGCGGTACAGGACAATATGGCTACACCTTC	CASGTGQYGYTF
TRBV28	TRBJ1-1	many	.	TGTGCCAGCACTGACAGGATTCGCTCTGAAGCTTTCTTT	CASTDRIRSEAFF
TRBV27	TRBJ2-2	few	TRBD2	TGTGCCAGCAGCTTAACCGGGGGGGCCGGGGAGCTGTTTTTT	CASSLTGGAGELFF
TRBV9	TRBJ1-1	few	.	TGTGCCAGCAGCGTAGCTACGACTCACACTGAAGCTTTCTTT	CASSVATTHTEAFF
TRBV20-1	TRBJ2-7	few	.	TGCAGTGCTGATCGCTCAGGCTACGAGCAGTACTTC	CSADRSGYEQYF
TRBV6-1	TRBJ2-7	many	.	TGTGCCAGCAGTGAGAGTCTCTTCGGCAAAACCTACGAGCAGTACTTC	CASSESLFGKTYEQYF
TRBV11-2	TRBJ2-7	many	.	TGTGCCAGCAGCTTAGATTCCCAGACTTGGTCCTACGAGCAGTACTTC	CASSLDSQTWSYEQYF
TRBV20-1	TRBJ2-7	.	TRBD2	TGCAGTGCTAGAGTGGTGGCTAGCGGGATGCTCTGCGAGCAGTACTTC	CSARVVASGMLCEQYF
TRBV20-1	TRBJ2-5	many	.	TGCAGTGCCCCGTCGGACAGACAAGAGACCCAGTACTTC	CSAPSDRQETQYF
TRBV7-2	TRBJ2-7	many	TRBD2	TGTGCCAGCAGTCCCAGCGGGAGGAGGTCCTACGAGCAGTACTTC	CASSPSGRRSYEQYF
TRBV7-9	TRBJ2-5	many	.	TGTGCCAGCAGCTTAACCCTTCAAGAGACCCAGTACTTC	CASSLTLQETQYF
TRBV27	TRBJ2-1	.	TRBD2	TGTGCCAGCAGCCTAGCGGGAGCGTCCTACAATGAGCAGTTCTTC	CASSLAGASYNEQFF
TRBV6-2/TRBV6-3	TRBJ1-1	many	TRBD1	TGTGCCAGCAGAACAGGGGCCACTGAAGCTTTCTTT	CASRTGATEAFF
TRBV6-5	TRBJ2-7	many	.	TGTGCCAGCAGTTACTCGATGGTGTCTTCCGAGCAGTACTTC	CASSYSMVSSEQYF
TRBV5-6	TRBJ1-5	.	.	TGTGCCAGCAGCCCGGGGACGGAAGGCAATCAGCCCCAGCATTTT	CASSPGTEGNQPQHF
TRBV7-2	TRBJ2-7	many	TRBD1	TGTGCCAGCAGCCCTCAGACAGGGGACTCCTACGAGCAGTACTTC	CASSPQTGDSYEQYF
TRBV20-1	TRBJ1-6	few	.	TGCAGTGCTAGAGATTCAACCCGGGAGTCTTCACCCCTCCACTTT	CSARDSTRESSPLHF
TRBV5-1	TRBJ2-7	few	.	TGCGCCAGCAGCCCTATGGGGGTTAGCTCCTACGAGCAGTACTTC	CASSPMGVSSYEQYF
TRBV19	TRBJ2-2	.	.	TGTGCCAGTAGCGAGGAAAGGGTCTACGGGGAGCTGTTTTTT	CASSEERVYGELFF
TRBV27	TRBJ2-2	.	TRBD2	TGTGCCAGCAGTTTATCGGCTAGCGGGGATTACACCGGGGAGCTGTTTTTT	CASSLSASGDYTGELFF
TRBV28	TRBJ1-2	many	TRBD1	TGTGCCAGCAGTTTCGACAGGGAATATGGCTACACCTTC	CASSFDREYGYTF
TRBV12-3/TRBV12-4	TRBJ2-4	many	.	TGTGCCAGCAGTTTAGGGACAGTAAACATTCAGTACTTC	CASSLGTVNIQYF
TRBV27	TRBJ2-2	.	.	TGTGCCAGCACCTTGTGGGGGGCAGGTGGCACCGGGGAGCTGTTTTTT	CASTLWGAGGTGELFF
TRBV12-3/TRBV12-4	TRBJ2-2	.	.	TGTGCCAGCTGGGGCGGCAGACGTTCCCTTAACACCGGGGAGCTGTTTTTT	CASWGGRRSLNTGELFF
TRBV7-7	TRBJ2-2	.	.	TGTGCTAGCAGCCGGAGGAGAGACACCGGGGAGCTGTTTTTT	CASSRRRDTGELFF
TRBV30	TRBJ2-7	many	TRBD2	TGTGCCTGGGATGGGGCTAGCGGGGGCTACGAGCAGTACTTC	CAWDGASGGYEQYF
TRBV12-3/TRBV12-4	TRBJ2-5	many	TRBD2	TGTGCCAGCAGTTTTGTGCTAGCGGGAGGGTCCCAAGAGACCCAGTACTTC	CASSFVLAGGSQETQYF